This TCR beta chain was found in a study of OX40 agonist ivuxolimab in advanced cancers. Overall study context: The diagnoses of dose-escalation patients were hepatocellular carcinoma, melanoma, renal cell or head and neck cancer. General study findings and limits: CD4+ and CD8+ blood T cells expanded clonally by week 6 at 0.1 to 3.0 mg/kg.

Here immunoSEQ multiplex PCR was the method, and the copy in TCRdb shows in-frame clones only, minus some. The table has roughly 71,000 clones, more than 60% seen once. Concerning this clone: Its antigen is undetermined.

This CDR3 is built from 13 residues. V lost 4 bases and J 4 bases, leaving 10 bases between the germline ends. Germline-derived CDR1 and CDR2 are SNHLY and FYNNEI. Collection of blood occurred at baseline, at cycle 4 day 1, and at cycle 7 day 1. This sequence joins TRBV2 and TRBJ1-2; D uncertain. This receptor was obtained from an adult with an advanced solid tumor such as melanoma, head and neck, liver or kidney cancer. The specimen comprised CD4+ or CD8+ T cells sorted from blood, sampled in a trial of the OX40 agonist ivuxolimab. CDR3 residues: CASSAMGSYGYTF. The CDR3 DNA reads TGTGCCAGCAGTGCTATGGGGAGCTATGGCTACACCTTC.